A selection of T cell receptor beta chains follows, all from one sample in a study of shared clonotypes between healthy human individuals. The repertoire was sequenced with immunoSEQ multiplex PCR; TCRdb's copy has only in-frame clones and lacks some. This sample has about 480,000 clones, with 79% found just once. Sequencing used PBMCs. The origin of the receptors is a woman aged 40-49 years in good health. Some clones in this sample may be carry-over from other donors' samples. CDR3s include the opening cysteine and the closing phenylalanine or tryptophan. The D gene is left open where the match is weak. The size field is filled for only some rows; it gives once, few, many or a size class.

J: TRBJ1-4
D: TRBD1
size: NA
V: TRBV7-9
DNA: TGTGCCAGCAGCTTATCGACAGGGTTCAGGGATGAAAAACTGTTTTTT
CDR3: CASSLSTGFRDEKLFF

J: TRBJ1-3
D: NA
size: many
V: TRBV14
DNA: TGTGCCAGCAGCCAGGCTTTGGGGCGAAACACCATATATTTT
CDR3: CASSQALGRNTIYF

J: TRBJ2-1
D: TRBD1
size: NA
V: TRBV19
DNA: TGTGCCAGTAGTATTACCCCGGGACAGGGGTTTGAGCAGTTCTTC
CDR3: CASSITPGQGFEQFF

J: TRBJ2-7
D: TRBD1
size: NA
V: TRBV5-6
DNA: TGTGCCAGCAGCTTGGCCATGGGACAGACGGCCCCCTACGAGCAGTACTTC
CDR3: CASSLAMGQTAPYEQYF

J: TRBJ2-7
D: NA
size: NA
V: TRBV5-1
DNA: TGCGCCAGCAGCTTGGTCGGGGTAACCAACTACGAGCAGTACTTC
CDR3: CASSLVGVTNYEQYF

J: TRBJ2-2
D: TRBD2
size: NA
V: TRBV11-1
DNA: TGTGCCAGCAGCTTGGGGGGAGAAAAGGGAGGGCCGAGCACCGGGGAGCTGTTTTTT
CDR3: CASSLGGEKGGPSTGELFF

J: TRBJ2-7
D: TRBD1
size: NA
V: TRBV7-6
DNA: TGTGCCAGCAGCCTTAGGGGGCTGGGGGCCTACGAGCAGTACTTC
CDR3: CASSLRGLGAYEQYF

J: TRBJ2-7
D: TRBD2
size: NA
V: TRBV5-6
DNA: TGTGCCAGCAGCTTTTCGGGACTAGCGAGCGAGCAGTACTTC
CDR3: CASSFSGLASEQYF

J: TRBJ1-1
D: NA
size: few
V: TRBV11-2
DNA: TGTGCCAGCAGCTTGCACGGGAACACTGAAGCTTTCTTT
CDR3: CASSLHGNTEAFF

J: TRBJ2-7
D: NA
size: once
V: TRBV7-3
DNA: TGTGCCAACCCCCTTTTCTCCGGGCGCGAGCAGTACTTC
CDR3: CANPLFSGREQYF

J: TRBJ2-4
D: NA
size: NA
V: TRBV5-4
DNA: TGTGCCAGCAGCTCGCCGGAGCGTGGAGGCGCCAAAAACATTCAGTACTTC
CDR3: CASSSPERGGAKNIQYF

J: TRBJ2-3
D: TRBD2
size: NA
V: TRBV28
DNA: TGTGCCAGCAGTTCCCCTAGCGGGAGCACAGATACGCAGTATTTT
CDR3: CASSSPSGSTDTQYF

J: TRBJ2-7
D: TRBD1
size: NA
V: TRBV19
DNA: TGTGCCAGTAGAGGGGGACAGTCAAGCTCCTACGAGCAGTACTTC
CDR3: CASRGGQSSSYEQYF

J: TRBJ2-7
D: NA
size: once
V: TRBV5-1
DNA: TGCGCCAGCAGCTTGGCGGCAGGGCCGTACGAGCAGTACTTC
CDR3: CASSLAAGPYEQYF

J: TRBJ2-3
D: NA
size: NA
V: TRBV13
DNA: TGTGCCAGCAGCTTCCCACTAGGCGATACGCAGTATTTT
CDR3: CASSFPLGDTQYF

J: TRBJ1-3
D: NA
size: many
V: TRBV5-1
DNA: TGCGCCAGCAGCTTGGACAGTCTGAGCTCTGGAAACACCATATATTTT
CDR3: CASSLDSLSSGNTIYF

J: TRBJ2-2
D: NA
size: NA
V: TRBV5-1
DNA: TGCGCCAGCAGCTTGGTTGGCAGTCTAACGAACACCGGGGAGCTGTTTTTT
CDR3: CASSLVGSLTNTGELFF

J: TRBJ1-1
D: NA
size: few
V: TRBV7-9
DNA: TGTGCCAGCAGCATCCGGGACAAAACGAACACTGAAGCTTTCTTT
CDR3: CASSIRDKTNTEAFF

J: TRBJ2-3
D: TRBD2
size: NA
V: TRBV7-8
DNA: TGTGCCAGCAGCTCCGGGAGGGTCACAGATACGCAGTATTTT
CDR3: CASSSGRVTDTQYF

J: TRBJ2-7
D: NA
size: NA
V: TRBV5-4
DNA: TGTGCCAGCAGCTTGGAGGCGGGGGAGCAGTACTTC
CDR3: CASSLEAGEQYF

J: TRBJ2-7
D: TRBD1
size: NA
V: TRBV10-3
DNA: TGTGCCATCAGTGCCGGGCCAGGGGGCGAGGAGCAGTACTTC
CDR3: CAISAGPGGEEQYF

J: TRBJ2-7
D: TRBD1
size: NA
V: TRBV6-1
DNA: TGTGCCAGCAGTGAACCCGGCAGGGGGTCGGGTGAGCAGTACTTC
CDR3: CASSEPGRGSGEQYF

J: TRBJ2-5
D: NA
size: NA
V: TRBV7-9
DNA: TGTGCCAGCAGGGGTCAAGAGACCCAGTACTTC
CDR3: CASRGQETQYF

J: TRBJ2-1
D: TRBD2
size: NA
V: TRBV7-9
DNA: TGTGCCAGCAGCCTTCAGGCGGGAGGCTACAATGAGCAGTTCTTC
CDR3: CASSLQAGGYNEQFF

J: TRBJ2-1
D: TRBD2
size: NA
V: TRBV30
DNA: TGTGCCTGGAAGCCCCAAGCGGGAGGTAATGAGCAGTTCTTC
CDR3: CAWKPQAGGNEQFF

J: TRBJ2-3
D: NA
size: NA
V: TRBV6-1
DNA: TGTGCCAGCAGCCTGGTACCCCGTAGCACAGATACGCAGTATTTT
CDR3: CASSLVPRSTDTQYF

J: TRBJ1-2
D: NA
size: NA
V: TRBV5-4
DNA: TGTGCCAGCAGCTTGGATGGGGCTGGCGGCTACACCTTC
CDR3: CASSLDGAGGYTF

J: TRBJ2-7
D: NA
size: NA
V: TRBV19
DNA: TGTGCCAGTAGTATTCCAGGGGTAATTCGCGAGCAGTACTTC
CDR3: CASSIPGVIREQYF

J: TRBJ1-1
D: NA
size: NA
V: TRBV7-9
DNA: TGTGCCAGCAGCGAACCGAGGAACACTGAAGCTTTCTTT
CDR3: CASSEPRNTEAFF

J: TRBJ2-6
D: NA
size: few
V: TRBV27
DNA: TGTGCCAGCAGCCGCGGGACAGATTTCAAAAATAGTGGGGCCAACGTCCTGACTTTC
CDR3: CASSRGTDFKNSGANVLTF

J: TRBJ1-2
D: NA
size: NA
V: TRBV30
DNA: TGTGCCTGGAGGAGAGGTGGCTACACCTTC
CDR3: CAWRRGGYTF

J: TRBJ2-1
D: NA
size: NA
V: TRBV18
DNA: TGTGCCAGCTCATTCGGGAGCTCCTACAATGAGCAGTTCTTC
CDR3: CASSFGSSYNEQFF

J: TRBJ2-3
D: NA
size: NA
V: TRBV11-3
DNA: TGTGCCAGCAGCCCTGGGACGACAGATACGCAGTATTTT
CDR3: CASSPGTTDTQYF

J: TRBJ1-1
D: NA
size: NA
V: TRBV7-8
DNA: TGTGCCAGCAACCCCACAGTTACGAACACTGAAGCTTTCTTT
CDR3: CASNPTVTNTEAFF